The 26 T cell receptor beta chains given below trace back to one sample, sequenced in a study of graft-versus-host responses after intestinal transplantation. This table comes from immunoSEQ multiplex PCR, and its TCRdb copy is limited to in-frame clones, with some not included. The sample carries around 17,000 clones, 75% to 90% recorded once. The sequenced sample was PBMCs, obtained roughly 110 days after intestinal transplant. The receptor source for this set is a human patient who received an intestinal transplant, so some T cells may come from the graft donor.

This chain links TRBV27 with TRBJ1-2; a weak D match, TRBD1 (6 bases). This CDR3 has 15 amino acids. Germline V lookup: CDR1 MNHEY, CDR2 SMNVEV (reference sequence). The ends were cut back, 6 bases at V and 0 bases at J, with 14 bases in the middle. Here the CDR3 DNA reads TGTGCCAGCAGGGAGGGGGACCTCTCTAACTATGGCTACACCTTC. Protein sequence: CASREGDLSNYGYTF.

The rearrangement joins TRBV21-1 to TRBJ2-5; the table's D gene call, TRBD2, was not cross checked with the DNA. TRBV21-1 is recorded as a pseudogene. This CDR3 contains 15 residues. The CDR3 here is CASSKSTRFQETQYF. CDR3 nucleotides: TGTGCCAGCAGCAAAAGTACGAGGTTCCAAGAGACCCAGTACTTC.

V is TRBV9 and J is TRBJ2-2, with D perhaps TRBD1 (5 bases). In germline, CDR1 is SGDLS, CDR2 YYNGEE. The V and J ends lost 3 bases and 4 bases respectively, with 7 bases between them. The CDR3 is made up of 13 amino acids. The CDR3, as DNA: TGTGCCAGCAGCGCTAGGGGCACCGGGGAGCTGTTTTTT. Encoded protein: CASSARGTGELFF.

This chain joins TRBV28 and TRBJ1-5; D is uncertain. The V end was cut by 5 bases, the J end by 4 bases, with 15 bases between. The CDR3 consists of 15 residues. Germline V gene lookup returns CDR1 MDHEN and CDR2 SYDVKM. The CDR3: CASSLAGVENQPQHF. Written as DNA, the CDR3 is TGTGCCAGCAGTCTCGCGGGCGTAGAAAATCAGCCCCAGCATTTT.

The CDR3 sequence is CASSALSGTGSYEQYF. The CDR3, as DNA: TGTGCCAGCAGTGCCTTATCCGGGACAGGGTCCTACGAGCAGTACTTC. V usage is TRBV6-1 and J usage is TRBJ2-7; 9 bases match TRBD1. This CDR3 region has 16 residues. The germline gives CDR1 MNHNS, CDR2 SASEGT. V dropped 4 bases and J dropped 1; count of bases not matched to a gene: 8.

The chain uses TRBV9 and TRBJ2-7; TRBD1 matches 10 bases. V lost 4 bases and J lost 0; bases outside the gene matches: 4. The CDR3 contains 15 residues. Germline assignment: CDR1 SGDLS and CDR2 YYNGEE. CDR3: CASSPTGGNSYEQYF. Here the CDR3 DNA reads TGTGCCAGCAGCCCGACAGGGGGCAACTCCTACGAGCAGTACTTC.

The chain combines TRBV7-9 with TRBJ2-1; 9 bases match TRBD1. CDR1 and CDR2 from the germline V gene are SEHNR and FQNEAQ (reference sequence). The CDR3 is 13 amino acids. After removal of 6 bases from V and 8 bases from J, the junction contained 5 bases not matched to a gene. CDR3 residues: CASRGQGGDEQFF. In DNA, the CDR3 is TGTGCCAGCAGGGGACAGGGAGGCGATGAGCAGTTCTTC.

The chain couples TRBV5-1 to TRBJ2-1, with D maybe TRBD1 (5 bases). Deletions cut 3 bases from V and 6 bases from J, with 10 bases between. The CDR3 totals 13 residues. Germline V gene data show CDR1 as SGHRS and CDR2 as YFSETQ. CDR3 sequence reads: CASSYFRGNEQFF. CDR3 nucleotides: TGCGCCAGCAGCTACTTTAGGGGCAATGAGCAGTTCTTC.

This chain uses TRBV6-1 with TRBJ2-5; TRBD1 matches at 10 bases. Germline V CDR1 and CDR2: MNHNS, SASEGT. CDR3 size: 15 residues. Germline trimming cut 6 bases from V and 5 bases from J; bases unmatched to any gene: 9. Here the CDR3 DNA reads TGTGCCAGCAGCCTAGGCGACAGGGGGCAGGAGACCCAGTACTTC. Its protein is CASSLGDRGQETQYF.

The chain uses TRBV14 and TRBJ2-3, with 8 bases identical to TRBD2. The CDR3 has 16 residues. Germline V gene sequence: CDR1 SGHDN, CDR2 FVKESK. V lost 3 bases, J lost 2 bases, and 7 bases stayed unmatched. As DNA, the CDR3 is TGTGCCAGCAGCCAGGGACTAGAGGCTGTCACAGATACGCAGTATTTT. It yields the protein CASSQGLEAVTDTQYF.

V and J are TRBV4-3 and TRBJ2-5; tentatively, D is TRBD1 (6 bases). Trimming cost V 1 base and J 6 bases, with 9 bases left between them. This CDR3 contains 13 residues. The V gene's germline CDR1 is LGHNA and CDR2 YSLEER. The CDR3 nucleotides are TGCGCCAGCAGCCAAGTAGGGGGAAAGACCCAGTACTTC. Amino acids: CASSQVGGKTQYF.

V and J are TRBV5-1 and TRBJ2-5; D is perhaps TRBD2 (5 bases). The V gene lost 5 bases and the J gene lost 2 bases, with 19 bases spanning the gap. Per the germline V gene, CDR1 is SGHRS and CDR2 is YFSETQ. The CDR3 runs 16 residues. CDR3 loop: CASRRALAETQETQYF. The CDR3 region has the DNA TGCGCCAGCAGACGGGCGCTAGCTGAGACACAAGAGACCCAGTACTTC.

The CDR3 is CASSEGTVLEAFF. In nucleotides, the CDR3 is TGTGCCAGCAGTGAAGGGACAGTCTTAGAAGCTTTCTTT. The V call is TRBV25-1, the J call TRBJ1-1; 7 nucleotides align to TRBD1. This CDR3 contains 13 residues. After removal of 2 bases from V and 8 bases from J, the junction contained 5 bases not matched to a gene. Germline values: CDR1 MGHDK, CDR2 SYGVNS.

The chain combines TRBV5-1 with TRBJ1-4; possible D gene TRBD1, 5 bases. Trimming removed 5 bases from V and 8 bases from J, with 16 bases in between. This CDR3 spans 14 amino acids. CDR1 and CDR2 from the germline V gene are SGHRS and YFSETQ. CDR3 loop: CASSRGPREEKLFF. DNA of the CDR3: TGCGCCAGCAGTAGGGGTCCGAGGGAAGAAAAACTGTTTTTT.

The chain has TRBV10-3 and TRBJ2-7; 9 bases are a match to TRBD2. The CDR3 runs to 14 residues. Looked up from germline, CDR1 is ENHRY and CDR2 is SYGVKD. V lost 6 bases and J lost 0; bases outside the gene matches: 3. The CDR3 reads CAISIAGDSYEQYF. In nucleotides, the CDR3 is TGTGCCATCAGCATAGCGGGGGACTCCTACGAGCAGTACTTC.

This clone was seen only once. The V gene is TRBV6-6, the J gene TRBJ1-2; tentatively, D is TRBD1 (5 bases). The CDR3 is 12 residues long. V was cut by 5 bases and J by 4 bases, with 8 bases left in between. The germline gives CDR1 MNHNY, CDR2 SVGAGI (reference sequence). CDR3 sequence: CASSPDSYGYTF. CDR3 DNA: TGTGCCAGCAGTCCCGACAGCTATGGCTACACCTTC.

The V gene is TRBV7-8, the J gene TRBJ2-7, with D tentatively TRBD1 or TRBD2 (5 bases each). CDR3 length: 12 amino acids. V dropped 8 bases and J dropped 3 bases, with 11 bases sitting between them. The germline gives CDR1 SGHVS, CDR2 FQNEAQ. DNA of the CDR3: TGTGCCAGCCGGGGCCCGCGCTACGAGCAGTACTTC. The encoded protein is CASRGPRYEQYF.

This chain links TRBV11-3 with TRBJ1-3, with a weak D call TRBD1 (6 bases). The V gene lost 5 bases and the J gene lost 7 bases, with 15 bases spanning the gap. The CDR3 totals 14 residues. Germline V gene lookup returns CDR1 SGHNT and CDR2 YENEEA. CDR3 region: CASSAPGQGNTIYF. Written as DNA, the CDR3 is TGTGCCAGCAGCGCCCCTGGGCAGGGGAACACCATATATTTT. The full variable domain, with the rest looked up from reference TRBV11-3 and TRBJ1-3, is EAGVVQSPRYKIIEKKQPVAFWCNPISGHNTLYWYLQNLGQGPELLIRYENEEAVDDSQLPKDRFSAERLKGVDSTLKIQPAELGDSAVYLCASSAPGQGNTIYFGEGSWLTVV.

This chain joins TRBV5-1 and TRBJ1-1; the match to TRBD1 covers 9 bases. In germline, CDR1 is SGHRS, CDR2 YFSETQ. The CDR3 sequence is 15 residues long. The J segment lost 4 bases and the V segment lost 0 bases, leaving 4 bases of the junction unmatched. The CDR3 region has the DNA TGCGCCAGCAGCTTGGACAGGGGGCGAGGCACTGAAGCTTTCTTT. Translated: CASSLDRGRGTEAFF.

This chain links TRBV19 with TRBJ2-1, with TRBD2 as a possible D gene (6 bases). V was cut by 5 bases and J by 7 bases, with 15 bases left in between. Germline-derived CDR1 and CDR2 are LNHDA and SQIVND (reference sequence). CDR3 size: 14 residues. The CDR3, as DNA: TGTGCCAGTAGTGCACCGGGACTCAAAAATGAGCAGTTCTTC. Residues: CASSAPGLKNEQFF.

The rearrangement links TRBV19 to TRBJ1-2, with TRBD1 identical over 8 bases. The junction had 9 bases not matched to a gene; V was cut back by 6 bases and J by 0 bases. CDR3 length: 16 residues. Per germline, CDR1 LNHDA and CDR2 SQIVND (reference sequence). CDR3 amino acids: CASRFSDRGPNYGYTF. The CDR3 bases are TGTGCCAGTAGGTTTTCCGACAGGGGACCTAACTATGGCTACACCTTC.

V gene TRBV7-2 combines with J gene TRBJ2-7; D remains ambiguous. The CDR3 runs to 14 residues. Germline V gene sequence: CDR1 SGHTA, CDR2 FQGNSA. Trimming cost V 6 bases and J 3 bases, with 15 bases left between them. The CDR3 spells CASRPLYDRYEQYF. CDR3 DNA sequence: TGTGCCAGCAGGCCTCTCTACGACCGCTACGAGCAGTACTTC.

The chain links TRBV25-1 to TRBJ2-6; D is uncertain. V gave up 0 bases and J gave up 12 bases, with 6 bases separating them. The CDR3 loop spans 12 amino acids. CDR1 is MGHDK, CDR2 SYGVNS, per germline. In DNA, the CDR3 is TGTGCCAGCAGTGAATATTGCCGCGTCCTGACTTTC. This encodes CASSEYCRVLTF.

The V gene is TRBV27, the J gene TRBJ2-7; no reliable D call. This CDR3 has 11 amino acids. Trimming stripped 2 bases from V and 4 bases from J, with 3 bases between. Germline assignment: CDR1 MNHEY and CDR2 SMNVEV (reference sequence). CDR3 coding DNA: TGTGCCAGCAGTTTAGGGTACGAGCAGTACTTC. It codes for CASSLGYEQYF.

DNA of the CDR3: TGTGCCAGCAGCTTAGGGACTAGCGGGAGCAATGAGCAGTTCTTC. Protein: CASSLGTSGSNEQFF. This sequence joins TRBV13 and TRBJ2-1, with TRBD2 matching 12 bases. From germline, CDR1 is PRHDT and CDR2 FYEKMQ (reference sequence). CDR3 length equals 15 residues. With V trimmed by 0 bases and J by 6 bases, 0 bases remained unmatched. Filled out from reference TRBV13 and TRBJ2-1, the complete variable domain reads AAGVIQSPRHLIKEKRETATLKCYPIPRHDTVYWYQQGPGQDPQFLISFYEKMQSDKGSIPDRFSAQQFSDYHSELNMSSLELGDSALYFCASSLGTSGSNEQFFGPGTRLTVL.

This clone was seen a handful of times. The chain has TRBV21-1 and TRBJ1-6. TRBV21-1 is designated a pseudogene. The CDR3 loop spans 13 amino acids. CDR3 residues: CASSKQGDSPLHF. In DNA form, the CDR3 reads TGTGCCAGCAGCAAACAGGGAGATTCACCCCTCCACTTT.